The present T cell receptor (beta chain) was sequenced within a study of T cell responses to AZD1222 COVID-19 vaccine. Study as a whole: The study pooled second doses at about 4 or about 12 weeks. Regarding the study as a whole: Most donors were white British and more were female, and clonal diversity was possibly underestimated.

With regard to this clone: What it binds is unknown.

Only in-frame clones appear in the TCRdb table, and some are missing; sequencing was by immunoSEQ multiplex PCR. The repertoire includes tens of thousands of clones, nearly 90% of them detected once, and roughly 11% sits in the top ten. The receptor was derived from an adult in good health. The sample here was peripheral blood, taken on day 0 of AZD1222 vaccination.

The CDR3 region is CASSEGSAGLYGYTF. CDR3 nucleotides: TGTGCCAGCAGTGAAGGGTCCGCGGGCCTCTATGGCTACACCTTC. The chain couples TRBV6-1 to TRBJ1-2, with D unclear. The CDR3 extends over 15 amino acids. The germline V gene has CDR1 MNHNS and CDR2 SASEGT. The ends were cut back, 1 base at V and 4 bases at J, with 13 bases in the middle.